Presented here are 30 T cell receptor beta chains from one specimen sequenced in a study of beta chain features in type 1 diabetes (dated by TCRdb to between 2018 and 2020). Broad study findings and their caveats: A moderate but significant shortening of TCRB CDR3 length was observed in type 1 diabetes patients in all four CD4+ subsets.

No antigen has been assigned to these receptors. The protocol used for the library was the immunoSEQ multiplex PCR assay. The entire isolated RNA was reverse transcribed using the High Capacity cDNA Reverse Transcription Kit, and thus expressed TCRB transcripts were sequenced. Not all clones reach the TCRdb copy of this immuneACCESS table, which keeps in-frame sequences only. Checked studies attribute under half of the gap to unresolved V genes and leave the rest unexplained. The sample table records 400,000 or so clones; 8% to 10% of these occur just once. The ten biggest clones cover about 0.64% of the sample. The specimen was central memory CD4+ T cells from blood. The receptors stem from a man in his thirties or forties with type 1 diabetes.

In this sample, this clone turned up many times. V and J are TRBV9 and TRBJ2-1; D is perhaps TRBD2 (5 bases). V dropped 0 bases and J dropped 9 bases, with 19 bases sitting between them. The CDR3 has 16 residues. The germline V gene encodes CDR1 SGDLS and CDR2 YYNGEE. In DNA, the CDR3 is TGTGCCAGCAGCGTAGGGGCCAGCGGCCCTTGGGGTGAGCAGTTCTTC. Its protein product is CASSVGASGPWGEQFF.

The CDR3 nucleotides are TGTGCCAGCAGCTTAGGGGGTGCGAACACCGGGGAGCTGTTTTTT. Its translation is CASSLGGANTGELFF. J is TRBJ2-2 and V is TRBV7-3, with D possibly being TRBD1 or TRBD2 (5 bases each). V was clipped by 2 bases and J by 0 bases, with 7 bases between them. CDR1 and CDR2 from the germline V gene are SGHTA and FQGTGA. The CDR3 covers 15 residues.

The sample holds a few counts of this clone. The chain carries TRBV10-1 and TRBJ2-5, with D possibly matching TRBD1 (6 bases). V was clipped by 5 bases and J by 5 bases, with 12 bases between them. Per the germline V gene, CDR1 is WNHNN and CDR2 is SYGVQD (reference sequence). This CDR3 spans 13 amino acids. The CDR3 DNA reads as TGCGCCAGCAGTCGGGACATTCGGGAGACCCAGTACTTC. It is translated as CASSRDIRETQYF.

CDR3 nucleotide sequence: TGTGCCAGCAGCCCAGGGAGCTATGGCTACACCTTC. Its translation: CASSPGSYGYTF. The chain employs TRBV28 and TRBJ1-2, with TRBD1 as a possible D gene (5 bases). Trimming removed 6 bases from V and 4 bases from J, with 9 bases in between. Germline V gives CDR1 MDHEN, CDR2 SYDVKM. This CDR3 comprises 12 residues.

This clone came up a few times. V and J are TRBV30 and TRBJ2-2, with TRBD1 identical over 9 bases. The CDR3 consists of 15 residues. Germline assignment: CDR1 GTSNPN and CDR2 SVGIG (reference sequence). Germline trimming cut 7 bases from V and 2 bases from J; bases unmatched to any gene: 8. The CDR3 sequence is CASNTGGANTGELFF. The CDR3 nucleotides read TGTGCCTCGAATACAGGGGGCGCAAACACCGGGGAGCTGTTTTTT.

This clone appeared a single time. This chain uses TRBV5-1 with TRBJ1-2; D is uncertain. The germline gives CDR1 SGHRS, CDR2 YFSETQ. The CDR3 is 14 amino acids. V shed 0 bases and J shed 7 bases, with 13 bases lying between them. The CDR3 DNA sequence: TGCGCCAGCAGCTTGGAGGCGGTCAGGATTGGCTACACCTTC. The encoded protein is CASSLEAVRIGYTF.

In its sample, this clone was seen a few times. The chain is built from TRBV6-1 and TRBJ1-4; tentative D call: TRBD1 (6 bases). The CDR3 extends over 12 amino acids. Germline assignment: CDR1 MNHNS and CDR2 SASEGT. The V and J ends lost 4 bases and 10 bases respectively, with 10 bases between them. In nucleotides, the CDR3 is TGTGCCAGCAGTGCACAGGGCTCAAAACTGTTTTTT. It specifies CASSAQGSKLFF.

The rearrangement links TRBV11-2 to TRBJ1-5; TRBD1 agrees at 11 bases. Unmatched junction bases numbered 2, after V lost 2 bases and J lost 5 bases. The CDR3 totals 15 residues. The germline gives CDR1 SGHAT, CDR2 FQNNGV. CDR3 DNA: TGTGCCAGCAGCTTAACGGGACAGGGGGATCAGCCCCAGCATTTT. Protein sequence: CASSLTGQGDQPQHF.

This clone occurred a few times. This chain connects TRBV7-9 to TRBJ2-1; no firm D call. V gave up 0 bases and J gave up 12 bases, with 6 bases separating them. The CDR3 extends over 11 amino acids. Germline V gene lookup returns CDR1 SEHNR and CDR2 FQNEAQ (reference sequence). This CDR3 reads CASSLASRQFF. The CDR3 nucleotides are TGTGCCAGCAGCTTAGCTTCAAGGCAGTTCTTC.

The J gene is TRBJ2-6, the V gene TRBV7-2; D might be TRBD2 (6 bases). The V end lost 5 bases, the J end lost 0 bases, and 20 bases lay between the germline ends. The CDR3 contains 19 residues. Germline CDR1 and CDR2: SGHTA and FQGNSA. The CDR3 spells CASSPSLTGGPSGANVLTF. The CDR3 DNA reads TGTGCCAGCAGCCCTTCCCTTACTGGAGGGCCCTCTGGGGCCAACGTCCTGACTTTC.

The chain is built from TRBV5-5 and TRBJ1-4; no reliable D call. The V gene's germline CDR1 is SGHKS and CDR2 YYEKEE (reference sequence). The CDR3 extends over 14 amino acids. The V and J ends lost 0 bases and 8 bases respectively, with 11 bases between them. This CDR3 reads CASSLDGSEEKLFF. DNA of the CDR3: TGTGCCAGCAGCTTGGACGGCAGTGAGGAAAAACTGTTTTTT.

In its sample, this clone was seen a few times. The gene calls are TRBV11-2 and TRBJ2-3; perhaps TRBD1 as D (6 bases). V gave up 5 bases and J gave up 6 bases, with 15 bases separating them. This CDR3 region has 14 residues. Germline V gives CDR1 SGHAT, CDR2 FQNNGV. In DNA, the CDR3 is TGTGCCAGCAGCCCGCGTAGGGGGACCGATACGCAGTATTTT. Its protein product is CASSPRRGTDTQYF.

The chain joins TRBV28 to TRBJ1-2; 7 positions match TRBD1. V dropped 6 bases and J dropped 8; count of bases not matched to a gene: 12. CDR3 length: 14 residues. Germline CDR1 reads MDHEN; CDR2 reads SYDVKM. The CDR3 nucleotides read TGTGCCAGCAGAAGAACAGGGGATTCTTACGGCTACACCTTC. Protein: CASRRTGDSYGYTF.

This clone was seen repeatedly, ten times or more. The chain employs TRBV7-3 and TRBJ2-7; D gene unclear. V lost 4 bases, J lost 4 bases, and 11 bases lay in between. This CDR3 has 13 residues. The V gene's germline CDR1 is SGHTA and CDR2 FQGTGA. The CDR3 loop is CASSSTWEYEQYF. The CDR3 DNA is TGTGCCAGCAGCTCGACATGGGAATACGAGCAGTACTTC.

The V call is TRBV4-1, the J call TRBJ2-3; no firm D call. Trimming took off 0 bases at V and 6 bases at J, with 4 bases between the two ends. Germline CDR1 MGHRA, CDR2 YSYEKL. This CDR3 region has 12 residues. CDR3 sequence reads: CASSQEGDTQYF. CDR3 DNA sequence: TGCGCCAGCAGCCAAGAAGGGGATACGCAGTATTTT.

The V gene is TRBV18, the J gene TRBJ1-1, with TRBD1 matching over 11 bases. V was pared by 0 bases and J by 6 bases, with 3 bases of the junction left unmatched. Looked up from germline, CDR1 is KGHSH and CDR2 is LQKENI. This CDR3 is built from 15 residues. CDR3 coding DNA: TGTGCCAGCTCACCACCGGACAGGGGGCAATCTGAAGCTTTCTTT. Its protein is CASSPPDRGQSEAFF. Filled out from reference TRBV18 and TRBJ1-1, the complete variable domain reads NAGVMQNPRHLVRRRGQEARLRCSPMKGHSHVYWYRQLPEEGLKFMVYLQKENIIDESGMPKERFSAEFPKEGPSILRIQQVVRGDSAAYFCASSPPDRGQSEAFFGQGTRLTVV.

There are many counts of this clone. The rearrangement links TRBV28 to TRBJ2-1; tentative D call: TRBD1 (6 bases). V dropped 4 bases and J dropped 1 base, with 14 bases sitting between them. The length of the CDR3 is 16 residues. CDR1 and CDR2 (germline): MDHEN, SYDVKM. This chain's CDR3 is CASSSNRVWSYNEQFF. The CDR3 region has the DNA TGTGCCAGCAGTTCAAACAGGGTCTGGTCCTACAATGAGCAGTTCTTC.

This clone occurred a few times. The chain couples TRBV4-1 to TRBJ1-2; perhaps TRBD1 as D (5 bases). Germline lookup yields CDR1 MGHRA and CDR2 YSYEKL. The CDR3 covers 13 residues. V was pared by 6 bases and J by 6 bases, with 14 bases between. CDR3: CASSSTVRNGYTF. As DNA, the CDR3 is TGCGCCAGCAGTTCGACAGTGAGGAATGGCTACACCTTC.

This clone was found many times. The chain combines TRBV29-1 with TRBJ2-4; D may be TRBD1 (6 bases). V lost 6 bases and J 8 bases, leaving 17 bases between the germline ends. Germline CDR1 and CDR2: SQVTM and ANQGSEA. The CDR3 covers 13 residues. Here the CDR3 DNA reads TGCAGCGTCGAGAAGGGGGTTGGGGACATTCAGTACTTC. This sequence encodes CSVEKGVGDIQYF.

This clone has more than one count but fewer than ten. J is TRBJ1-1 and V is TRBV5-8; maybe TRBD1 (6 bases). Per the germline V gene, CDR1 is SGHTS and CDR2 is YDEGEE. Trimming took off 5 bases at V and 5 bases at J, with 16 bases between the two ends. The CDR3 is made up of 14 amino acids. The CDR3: CASSPTGGWTEAFF. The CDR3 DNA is TGTGCCAGCAGTCCCACGGGGGGCTGGACTGAAGCTTTCTTT.

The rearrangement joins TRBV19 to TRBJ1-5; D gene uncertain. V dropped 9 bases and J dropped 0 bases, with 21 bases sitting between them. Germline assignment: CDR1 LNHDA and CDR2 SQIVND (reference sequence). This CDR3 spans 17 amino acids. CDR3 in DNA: TGTGCCAGCGCCCCCGGGTGGAGAGCTCCTAGCAATCAGCCCCAGCATTTT. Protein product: CASAPGWRAPSNQPQHF.

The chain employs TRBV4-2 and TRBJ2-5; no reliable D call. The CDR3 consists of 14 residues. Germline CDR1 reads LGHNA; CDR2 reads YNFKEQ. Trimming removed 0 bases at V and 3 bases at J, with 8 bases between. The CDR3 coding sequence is TGTGCCAGCAGCCAAGATAGACGGGAAGAGACCCAGTACTTC. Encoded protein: CASSQDRREETQYF.

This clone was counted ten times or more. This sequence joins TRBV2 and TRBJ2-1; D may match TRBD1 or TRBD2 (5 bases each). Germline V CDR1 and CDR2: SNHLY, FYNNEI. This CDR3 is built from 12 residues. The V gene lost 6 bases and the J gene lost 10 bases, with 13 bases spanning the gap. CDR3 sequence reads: CASRGPPSEQFF. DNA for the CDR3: TGTGCCAGCAGGGGACCCCCCAGCGAGCAGTTCTTC.

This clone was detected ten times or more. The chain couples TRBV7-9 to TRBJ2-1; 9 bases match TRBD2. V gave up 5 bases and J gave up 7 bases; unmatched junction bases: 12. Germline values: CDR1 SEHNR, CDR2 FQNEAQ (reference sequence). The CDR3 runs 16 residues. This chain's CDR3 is CASSALAGQQRNEQFF. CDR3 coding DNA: TGTGCCAGCAGCGCACTAGCGGGCCAACAAAGGAATGAGCAGTTCTTC.

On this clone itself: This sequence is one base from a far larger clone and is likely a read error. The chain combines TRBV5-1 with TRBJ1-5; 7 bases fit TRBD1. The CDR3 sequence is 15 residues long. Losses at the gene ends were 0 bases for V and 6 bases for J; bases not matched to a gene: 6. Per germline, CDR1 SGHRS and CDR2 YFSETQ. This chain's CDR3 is CASSLGGGHGQPQHF. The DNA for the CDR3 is TGCGCCAGCAGCTTGGGAGGGGGCCATGGTCAGCCCCAGCATTTT. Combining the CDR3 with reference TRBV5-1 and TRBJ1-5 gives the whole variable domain KAGVTQTPRYLIKTRGQQVTLSCSPISGHRSVSWYQQTPGQGLQFLFEYFSETQRNKGNFPGRFSGRQFSNSRSEMNVSTLELGDSALYLCASSLGGGHGQPQHFGDGTRLSIL.

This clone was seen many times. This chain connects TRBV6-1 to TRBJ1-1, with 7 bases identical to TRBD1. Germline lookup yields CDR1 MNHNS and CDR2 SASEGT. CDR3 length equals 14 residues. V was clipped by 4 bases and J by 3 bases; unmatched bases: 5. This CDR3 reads CASSVQGGDTEAFF. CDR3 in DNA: TGTGCCAGCAGTGTTCAGGGGGGGGACACTGAAGCTTTCTTT.

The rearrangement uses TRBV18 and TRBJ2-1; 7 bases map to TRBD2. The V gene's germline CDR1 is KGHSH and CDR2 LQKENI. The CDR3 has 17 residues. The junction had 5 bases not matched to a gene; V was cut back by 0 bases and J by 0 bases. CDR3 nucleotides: TGTGCCAGCTCACCACCCTCTGGGGGGGTCTCCTACAATGAGCAGTTCTTC. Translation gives CASSPPSGGVSYNEQFF.

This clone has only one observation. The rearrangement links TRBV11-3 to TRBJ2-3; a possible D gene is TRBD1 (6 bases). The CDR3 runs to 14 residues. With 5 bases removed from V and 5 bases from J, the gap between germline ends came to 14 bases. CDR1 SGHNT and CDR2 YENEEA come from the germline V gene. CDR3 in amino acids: CASSLRQGQDTQYF. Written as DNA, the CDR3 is TGTGCCAGCAGCCTTCGGCAGGGACAAGATACGCAGTATTTT.

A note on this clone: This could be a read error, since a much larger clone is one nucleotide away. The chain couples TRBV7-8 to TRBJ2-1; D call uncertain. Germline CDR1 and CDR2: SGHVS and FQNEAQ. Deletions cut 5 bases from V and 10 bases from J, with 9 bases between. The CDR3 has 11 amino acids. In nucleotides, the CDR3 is TGTGCCAGCAGCCCCCGGACGGAGCAGTTCTTC. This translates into CASSPRTEQFF.

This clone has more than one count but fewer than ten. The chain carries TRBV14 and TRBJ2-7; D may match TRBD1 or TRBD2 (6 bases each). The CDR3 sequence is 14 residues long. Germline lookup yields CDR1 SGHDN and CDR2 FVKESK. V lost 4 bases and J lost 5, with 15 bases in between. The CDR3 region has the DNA TGTGCCAGCAGCCCAACCCGGGGGCGGGACGAGCAGTACTTC. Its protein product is CASSPTRGRDEQYF.